The rows below give T cell receptor beta chains drawn from one sample of a study of human thymus T cells. Profiled with immunoSEQ multiplex PCR; TCRdb holds only in-frame clones, not every one. The repertoire has tens of thousands of clones, 94% of them found once; the top ten carry over 0.1%. Sequencing was carried out using blood. All receptors come from a boy in the first two years of life with a congenital heart defect but otherwise immunologically healthy. CDR3s include the opening cysteine and the closing phenylalanine or tryptophan. D genes are given only for firm matches. Only some rows state a clone size, as once, few, many or a class for expanded clones.

J gene | clone size | CDR3 length | D gene | V gene | CDR3 DNA | CDR3 protein
TRBJ1-2 | . | 11 | . | TRBV30 | TGTGCCTGGAGTGTATATTATGGCTACACCTTC | CAWSVYYGYTF
TRBJ2-7 | once | 15 | TRBD2 | TRBV4-3 | TGCGCCAGCAGCCGCGTACCGGGACTAGCGCGGGAGCAGTACTTC | CASSRVPGLAREQYF
TRBJ1-1 | . | 13 | . | TRBV27 | TGTGCCAGCAGTTTATCAGCCTACACTGAAGCTTTCTTT | CASSLSAYTEAFF
TRBJ2-1 | . | 15 | . | TRBV5-6 | TGTGCCAGCAGCTTGGAGGGCCGGCTCTACAATGAGCAGTTCTTC | CASSLEGRLYNEQFF
TRBJ2-6 | . | 18 | TRBD2 | TRBV5-6 | TGTGCCAGCAGGAACCCACTAGCGGGGGGCTACGGGGCCAACGTCCTGACTTTC | CASRNPLAGGYGANVLTF
TRBJ1-6 | . | 14 | TRBD1 | TRBV7-2 | TGTGCCAGCAGCTCCTTTCAGGGGGGTTCACCCCTCCACTTT | CASSSFQGGSPLHF
TRBJ2-7 | . | 15 | . | TRBV4-1 | TGCGCCAGCAGCCAAGATCTGGGGGTAGGTCGCGAGCAGTACTTC | CASSQDLGVGREQYF
TRBJ1-5 | . | 15 | . | TRBV7-2 | TGTGCCAGCAGCGGGGGGGGGACTAGCAATCAGCCCCAGCATTTT | CASSGGGTSNQPQHF
TRBJ1-3 | . | 16 | . | TRBV2 | TGTGCCAGCAGATCGGCCGGGGAAGGGACTGGAAACACCATATATTTT | CASRSAGEGTGNTIYF
TRBJ2-7 | . | 16 | TRBD1 | TRBV5-1 | TGCGCCAGCAGCCAAGATCCCGGGACAGCCTCCTACGAGCAGTACTTC | CASSQDPGTASYEQYF
TRBJ2-1 | . | 16 | TRBD1 | TRBV7-3 | TGTGCCAGCAGCTACAGGGGGCTTTCCCTCTACAATGAGCAGTTCTTC | CASSYRGLSLYNEQFF
TRBJ1-2 | . | 15 | TRBD1 | TRBV13 | TGTGCCAGCAGCTTAGGGGCGACAGGGGACTATGGCTACACCTTC | CASSLGATGDYGYTF
TRBJ2-3 | . | 13 | . | TRBV14 | TGTGCCAGCAGCCAAGATCCAAGGGATACGCAGTATTTT | CASSQDPRDTQYF
TRBJ2-3 | . | 17 | TRBD2 | TRBV12-5 | TGTGCTAGTGGTTTCTCTACCAAGATTAGCGGGGCGGATACGCAGTATTTT | CASGFSTKISGADTQYF
TRBJ2-2 | . | 11 | . | TRBV28 | TGTGCCAGCAGTTATCCAGGGGAGCTGTTTTTT | CASSYPGELFF
TRBJ2-1 | . | 15 | TRBD2 | TRBV10-2 | TGCGCCAGCAGTGACCGCGGGGGGGCCTACAATGAGCAGTTCTTC | CASSDRGGAYNEQFF
TRBJ2-3 | . | 14 | . | TRBV4-2 | TGTGCCAGCAGCCTGACTCCGGGGCCAGATACGCAGTATTTT | CASSLTPGPDTQYF
TRBJ1-3 | . | 14 | TRBD1 | TRBV5-1 | TGCGCCAGCAGCATGGGACAGGGGAAGGACACCATATATTTT | CASSMGQGKDTIYF
TRBJ2-7 | . | 11 | . | TRBV20-1 | TGCAGTGCTAGAGTGCGGGGCGAGCAGTACTTC | CSARVRGEQYF
TRBJ1-2 | . | 14 | . | TRBV6-1 | TGTGCCAGCAGTCCCTTAGGGGGGTGGTATGGCTACACCTTC | CASSPLGGWYGYTF
TRBJ2-5 | . | 15 | . | TRBV5-6 | TGTGCCAGCAGCCCTTTGGGGGGAACAGGGGAGACCCAGTACTTC | CASSPLGGTGETQYF
TRBJ2-5 | . | 14 | TRBD2 | TRBV4-3 | TGCGCCAGCAGCAAGCGGGGGGGCCGGGAGACCCAGTACTTC | CASSKRGGRETQYF
TRBJ1-6 | . | 13 | TRBD1 | TRBV6-6 | TGTGCCAGCACCAGACAGGGGAATTCACCCCTCCACTTT | CASTRQGNSPLHF
TRBJ2-7 | . | 15 | . | TRBV11-2 | TGTGCCAGCAGCTTAGGGAACCGACAGGGAGGAGAGCAGTACTTC | CASSLGNRQGGEQYF
TRBJ1-5 | . | 14 | . | TRBV30 | TGTGCCTGGAGTGCCGGACAGTGGAATCAGCCCCAGCATTTT | CAWSAGQWNQPQHF
TRBJ1-1 | . | 16 | . | TRBV28 | TGTGCCAGCGGTCCCACGTTAGAGTGGGTTAACACTGAAGCTTTCTTT | CASGPTLEWVNTEAFF
TRBJ2-5 | . | 14 | . | TRBV9 | TGTGCCAGCAGCGCGCAGAAGTACCAAGAGACCCAGTACTTC | CASSAQKYQETQYF
TRBJ1-4 | . | 16 | TRBD1 | TRBV18 | TGTGCCAGCTCACCATCCCAGGGGGTATCTAATGAAAAACTGTTTTTT | CASSPSQGVSNEKLFF
TRBJ2-3 | . | 14 | TRBD1 | TRBV19 | TGTGCGAGTAGGAGGACAGGGACCACAGATACGCAGTATTTT | CASRRTGTTDTQYF